A selection of T cell receptor beta chains follows, all from one sample in a study of blood T cell repertoires in COVID-19. Sequencing used immunoSEQ multiplex PCR; TCRdb keeps in-frame clones, though not all of them. This repertoire shows over 200,000 clones, 80% to 90% found once; its top ten account for about 4%. Sequencing input: PBMCs or T cells enriched from blood (not recorded which). Receptors were obtained from a woman aged 30 to 39 who had been exposed to COVID-19. CDR3s include the opening cysteine and the closing phenylalanine or tryptophan. Fields, in order: D gene, V gene, J gene, CDR3 DNA, CDR3 protein. D genes are given only for firm matches.

d_call: .; v_call: TRBV11-3; j_call: TRBJ2-5; cdr3_nt: TGTGCCAGCAGCTTAGGTGCTGGGGCGTTTAATACCGACGAGACCCAGTACTTC; cdr3_aa: CASSLGAGAFNTDETQYF
d_call: TRBD1; v_call: TRBV11-2; j_call: TRBJ2-7; cdr3_nt: TGTACCTCGGGACAGGGTATAGAGCAGTACTTC; cdr3_aa: CTSGQGIEQYF
d_call: .; v_call: TRBV24-1; j_call: TRBJ1-2; cdr3_nt: TGTGCCACCGAGTCCCAGGGGTATGGCTACACCTTC; cdr3_aa: CATESQGYGYTF
d_call: .; v_call: TRBV9; j_call: TRBJ1-1; cdr3_nt: TGTGCCAGCAGCGTATCGGTGAACACTGAAGCTTTCTTT; cdr3_aa: CASSVSVNTEAFF
d_call: TRBD2; v_call: TRBV14; j_call: TRBJ2-3; cdr3_nt: TGTGCCAGCAGCCCTACCTGGACTAGCAGTACGCAGTATTTT; cdr3_aa: CASSPTWTSSTQYF
d_call: .; v_call: TRBV23-1; j_call: TRBJ1-5; cdr3_nt: TGCGCCAGCAGGCAGCAGGTTAATCAGCCCCAGCATTTT; cdr3_aa: CASRQQVNQPQHF
d_call: TRBD1; v_call: TRBV27; j_call: TRBJ1-2; cdr3_nt: TGTGCCAGCAGATGGCGGAACAGGGGGGGCTACACCTTC; cdr3_aa: CASRWRNRGGYTF
d_call: .; v_call: TRBV6-2/TRBV6-3; j_call: TRBJ1-6; cdr3_nt: TGTGCCAGCAGTTACCTCGCCAGTGATAATTCACCCCTCCACTTT; cdr3_aa: CASSYLASDNSPLHF
d_call: .; v_call: TRBV3-1/TRBV3-2; j_call: TRBJ2-7; cdr3_nt: TGTGCCAGCAGCGTTCGACGGGGGGAGCAGTACTTC; cdr3_aa: CASSVRRGEQYF
d_call: TRBD1; v_call: TRBV19; j_call: TRBJ2-7; cdr3_nt: TGTGCCAGTAGTGTAGACAGGGCGATCGGGGAGCAGTACTTC; cdr3_aa: CASSVDRAIGEQYF
d_call: TRBD2; v_call: TRBV7-2; j_call: TRBJ2-3; cdr3_nt: TGTGCCAGCAGCTTAGGAGGTAGCGGGATCACAGATACGCAGTATTTT; cdr3_aa: CASSLGGSGITDTQYF